This T cell receptor beta chain comes out of a study of blood T cells in healthy people across ages (dated by TCRdb to the mid-2010s). With regard to the full study: In model experiments, template switching captured roughly one uniquely barcoded TCR beta cDNA molecule for every two T cells. The study measured age-related changes in TCR beta repertoire diversity using deep sequencing normalized with unique cDNA molecular identifiers. The donors were divided into four age groups: young (average approximately 15 years), middle-aged (around 37), aged (about 62) and long-lived (82). To avoid experimental bias, donors of different ages were randomly spread across the sequencing lanes. For two donors (one aged 18 to 30 and one aged 80 or older), the study analyzed two additional independent replicas of 1 million unique cDNA reads from the same blood draw. The paper's findings and limits, for the study overall: Compared with the aged group, the long-lived group had more naive CD4+ T cells, fewer expanded clones and increased TCR diversity, a pattern suggesting age selection. Conclusive comparison of naive and antigen-experienced compartments was prevented by the profiling of bulk unsorted PBMCs. Observed TCR beta diversity per million T cells fell roughly linearly with age, and a significant reduction was already apparent by age roughly 40. The CMV infection status of donors was not known, potentially confounding age-related changes in expanded clonotypes. Observed TCR beta diversity correlated strongly with the percentage of naive T cells measured by flow cytometry. Estimates of total diversity from one million sequenced T cells were regarded as lower bounds and underestimates.

The roughly 42 donors, aged about 6 to 100 years, were systemically healthy Caucasian individuals from Russia. Each donor gave roughly 9.5 milliliters of peripheral blood, collected into EDTA-treated Vacutainer tubes. Ficoll-Paque density-gradient centrifugation was used to isolate PBMCs, with at least 6.5 million per sample. Trizol reagent was used to extract total RNA from the PBMCs, yielding at least 6 micrograms per sample. For every donor, flow cytometry on a PBMC aliquot measured the percentage of naive CD45RAhigh/CD27high T cells. A remark on this clonotype: It has no known antigen specificity. No base quality values were provided; no much bigger clone lies one nucleotide off.

Library generation was performed with 5' RACE. The sequencer listed for this sample is Illumina HiSeq 2500. A second roughly 6 to 12 cycle PCR used a sample-barcoded 5' primer and a J-beta primer mix. A template-switch 5' adaptor carrying 12 random nucleotides introduced a unique molecular identifier onto each TCR beta cDNA molecule. At least 2.5 million CDR3-containing paired-end reads were obtained from each sample. First-strand cDNA was synthesized from all RNA with the Mint cDNA synthesis kit, primed by a TRBC-specific oligonucleotide. All cDNA was treated with uracil-DNA glycosylase and then went through a first 18-cycle PCR with the universal primers M1SS and BC2_uni_R. In the source study's methods: Normalization of each sample was performed by random selection of 1 million high-quality reads, each carrying a distinct molecular identifier. Instead of being binned into consensus sequences, reads with shared molecular identifiers were discarded. MiTCR, set to a Q25 quality threshold and the strictest error-elimination algorithm, was used for CDR3 identification, clonotype clustering and error correction. A nonparametric unseen species model using Euler transformation provided a lower-bound estimate of total TCR beta diversity. TCRdb trimmed the raw reads at Q25, called clones with MiXCR and kept productive beta chains. Each entry merges the rows of one CDR3 protein and shows their most common DNA and genes. V and J calls and clone size were set by TCRdb, not the authors. This sample is represented by around 1,500,000 distinct CDR3 sequences; approximately 38% of them were singletons. The ten largest clones capture around 8% of the sample.

The trim is 9 bases for V and 8 bases for J, with a gap of 10 bases between the germline ends. The CDR3, from cysteine to phenylalanine, totals 10 residues. The only DNA kept is the CDR3, 30 bases in frame from the first base. Per the germline V gene, MGHDK is the CDR1 and SYGVNS is the CDR2. This chain joins TRBV25-1 to TRBJ1-2, with the D gene not confidently named. This clonotype was obtained from a woman between 18 and 30 years old in good health. Sequenced sample: blood. The CDR3 protein is CASFQTGYTF. The DNA is TGTGCCAGTTTTCAGACCGGCTACACCTTC.